Following are 17 T cell receptor beta chains from one sample sequenced in a study of T cell responses to AZD1222 COVID-19 vaccine. The method was immunoSEQ multiplex PCR; TCRdb's version includes in-frame clones alone and lacks a portion of them. The data show roughly 170,000 clones, 88% seen once. This material consisted of peripheral blood, taken on day 0 of AZD1222 vaccination. These receptors all stem from an adult in good health.

This rearrangement joins TRBV12-5 to TRBJ2-7, with 9 bases that match TRBD2. CDR1 is LGHNT and CDR2 is FRNRAP in the germline V gene. V lost 3 bases, J lost 6 bases, and 6 bases stayed unmatched. CDR3 length equals 14 residues. The CDR3 region has the DNA TGTGCTAGTGGTTTAGTAGCGGGAGACGGCGAGCAGTACTTC. It encodes CASGLVAGDGEQYF.

The J gene is TRBJ2-5, the V gene TRBV6-5; 7 bases line up with TRBD1. Looked up from germline, CDR1 is MNHEY and CDR2 is SVGAGI. V gave up 6 bases and J gave up 2 bases; unmatched junction bases: 0. The CDR3 length is 12 residues. The chain's CDR3 is CASRGQQETQYF. CDR3 nucleotides: TGTGCCAGCAGGGGACAGCAAGAGACCCAGTACTTC.

This sequence joins TRBV18 and TRBJ1-2; maybe TRBD1 (5 bases). CDR1 and CDR2 from the germline V gene are KGHSH and LQKENI. V gave up 6 bases and J gave up 6 bases, with 14 bases separating them. This CDR3 contains 13 residues. CDR3 in amino acids: CASSPMGVDGYTF. In DNA form, the CDR3 reads TGTGCCAGCTCCCCTATGGGGGTGGATGGCTACACCTTC.

Here the CDR3 DNA reads TGTGCCAGCTCACCCACAGGGGACTCTGGAAACACCATATATTTT. It encodes CASSPTGDSGNTIYF. The chain couples TRBV18 to TRBJ1-3; 7 bases are a match to TRBD1. J was trimmed by 0 bases and V by 3 bases; bases with no gene match: 2. Per germline, CDR1 KGHSH and CDR2 LQKENI. The CDR3 totals 15 residues.

The chain employs TRBV3-1 (or the pseudogene TRBV3-2) and TRBJ2-3; D ambiguous. Trimming removed 1 base from V and 7 bases from J, with 12 bases in between. The CDR3 length is 14 residues. Germline CDR1 and CDR2: LGHDT and YNNKEL (reference sequence). DNA of the CDR3: TGTGCCAGCAGCCAAGGGGGTCGGTTAAATACGCAGTATTTT. Translated, it gives CASSQGGRLNTQYF.

This chain links TRBV9 with TRBJ1-5; 11 bases agree with TRBD1. V trimming: 3 bases; J trimming: 6 bases; junction bases outside the gene matches: 2. CDR1 is SGDLS, CDR2 YYNGEE, per germline. The CDR3 is 14 amino acids. Here the CDR3 reads CASSGGQGVQPQHF. DNA of the CDR3: TGTGCCAGCAGCGGGGGACAGGGGGTTCAGCCCCAGCATTTT.

The CDR3 spells CASSFSTSINQPQHF. The CDR3 bases are TGTGCCAGCAGTTTTAGCACATCGATCAATCAGCCCCAGCATTTT. V and J are TRBV28 and TRBJ1-5; no definite D call. Germline V gene sequence: CDR1 MDHEN, CDR2 SYDVKM. This CDR3 has 15 amino acids. V lost 3 bases and J 3 bases, leaving 12 bases between the germline ends.

CDR3 in amino acids: CASSYSRRDTQYF. The DNA for the CDR3 is TGTGCCAGCAGTTACTCGCGGAGAGATACGCAGTATTTT. The chain recombines TRBV6-5 with TRBJ2-3, with D uncertain. The CDR3 loop spans 13 amino acids. The germline V gene encodes CDR1 MNHEY and CDR2 SVGAGI. Trimming pared 0 bases from V and 5 bases from J, leaving 6 bases between.

On this clone itself: Other DNA sequences from this sample encode an identical CDR3 as well. The chain carries TRBV5-1 and TRBJ2-5; D gene ambiguous. This CDR3 comprises 11 residues. Between the trimmed V and J ends, which lost 0 bases and 3 bases, there was a span of 0 bases. Germline V gene sequence: CDR1 SGHRS, CDR2 YFSETQ. CDR3 sequence reads: CASSLEETQYF. CDR3 sequence (DNA): TGCGCCAGCAGCTTGGAAGAGACCCAGTACTTC.

The CDR3 region has the DNA TGTGCCAGCAGATCTCCGGGGACGACTCTGGGCTATGGCTACACCTTC. It encodes CASRSPGTTLGYGYTF. The gene calls are TRBV28 and TRBJ1-2, with a tentative D call TRBD1 (5 bases). The CDR3 sequence is 16 residues long. V dropped 6 bases and J dropped 4 bases, with 21 bases sitting between them. Germline V gene sequence: CDR1 MDHEN, CDR2 SYDVKM.

The CDR3 loop reads CASSPGGQGYTF. CDR3 coding DNA: TGTGCCAGCAGCCCCGGGGGCCAGGGCTACACCTTC. This rearrangement joins TRBV12-3 or TRBV12-4 to TRBJ1-2; D possibly corresponds to TRBD1 (6 bases). Between the trimmed V and J ends, which lost 6 bases and 8 bases, there was a span of 13 bases. There are 12 residues in the CDR3.

V usage is TRBV13 and J usage is TRBJ2-2; D not resolved. CDR3 length equals 14 residues. Trimming shortened V by 6 bases and J by 2 bases, and 10 bases separated the two germline ends. Germline V gene data show CDR1 as PRHDT and CDR2 as FYEKMQ (reference sequence). The CDR3 protein is CASSVELNTGELFF. CDR3 nucleotides: TGTGCCAGCAGTGTAGAGCTTAACACCGGGGAGCTGTTTTTT.

This clone has more than one count but fewer than ten. V gene TRBV28 combines with J gene TRBJ2-3, with D perhaps assigned TRBD1 or TRBD2 (5 bases each). The CDR3 loop spans 17 amino acids. From germline, CDR1 is MDHEN and CDR2 SYDVKM. The germline V and J ends were trimmed by 6 bases and 2 bases, with 21 bases remaining between them. The CDR3 bases are TGTGCCAGCAGCGGAGGAACCATCAGGGAACACACAGATACGCAGTATTTT. Translation: CASSGGTIREHTDTQYF.

V usage is TRBV28 and J usage is TRBJ2-7; D is uncertain. The CDR3 length is 17 residues. Germline assignment: CDR1 MDHEN and CDR2 SYDVKM. Trimming removed 3 bases from V and 3 bases from J, with 21 bases in between. The CDR3 sequence: CASSFRPSPVRFYEQYF. In nucleotides, the CDR3 is TGTGCCAGCAGTTTCCGCCCCTCTCCAGTCCGCTTCTACGAGCAGTACTTC.

The chain uses TRBV28 and TRBJ1-1; 10 positions agree with TRBD1. The CDR3 has 15 residues. J was trimmed by 4 bases and V by 8 bases; bases with no gene match: 10. The V gene's germline CDR1 is MDHEN and CDR2 SYDVKM. The CDR3 coding sequence is TGTGCCAGCCAACCGGGACAGGGGACTACCACTGAAGCTTTCTTT. This translates into CASQPGQGTTTEAFF.

V and J are TRBV14 and TRBJ1-6; D unclear. The CDR3 spans 13 residues. Trimming removed 1 base from V and 7 bases from J, with 5 bases in between. Germline-derived CDR1 and CDR2 are SGHDN and FVKESK. The DNA for the CDR3 is TGTGCCAGCAGCCAAGGGTGGAATTCACCCCTCCACTTT. Residues: CASSQGWNSPLHF.

CDR3: CASSSNSNQPQHF. The DNA of the CDR3 is TGTGCCAGCAGCTCCAACTCCAATCAGCCCCAGCATTTT. The V call is TRBV7-2, the J call TRBJ1-5; D is undetermined. CDR1 is SGHTA, CDR2 FQGNSA, per germline. Trimming removed 4 bases at V and 3 bases at J, with 7 bases between. The CDR3 contains 13 residues.